The T cell receptor (beta chain) under discussion was sequenced for a study of blood T cell repertoires in COVID-19. Study-wide context: Sites in the United States, Italy and Spain provided acute and convalescent COVID-19 samples. In each case, the material was cDNA or gDNA derived from T cells, B-cell-depleted T cells, or PBMCs.

V lost 6 bases and J 1 base, leaving 13 bases between the germline ends. This CDR3 comprises 15 residues. The V gene's germline CDR1 is MDHEN and CDR2 SYDVKM. As processed by the authors: Cell counts per sample came from amplifying reference gene primers. The data were produced by immunoSEQ multiplex PCR, yet TCRdb's version contains in-frame clones alone and is incomplete. V and J calls and clone size are as listed in that table; D and trimming were resolved from the DNA. The profile shows 270,000 or so clones, 65% to 90% of them singletons. This receptor was obtained from a human donor in a cohort sampled during active COVID-19. The sequenced sample was peripheral blood. The chain combines TRBV28 with TRBJ2-4; perhaps TRBD2 as D (6 bases). The CDR3 protein is CASRSGGVAKNIQYF. DNA of the CDR3: TGTGCCAGCAGATCCGGAGGGGTTGCCAAAAACATTCAGTACTTC.